Listed here are 16 T cell receptor beta chains from one sample, sequenced in a study of blood T cell repertoires in COVID-19. Assay used: immunoSEQ multiplex PCR; TCRdb lists only in-frame clones, some missing. In the table there are about 130,000 clones, roughly 77% of which are singletons. Input material: peripheral blood. These receptors were obtained from a woman in her 70s with COVID-19, enrolled during active disease.

The chain recombines TRBV19 with TRBJ1-1, with TRBD1 identical over 9 bases. The CDR3 is 16 residues long. Trimming took 3 bases from V and 0 from J; bases not matched to a gene: 5. Germline-derived CDR1 and CDR2 are LNHDA and SQIVND (reference sequence). Here the CDR3 DNA reads TGTGCCAGTAGTATGGGGACAGGGACCCTGAACACTGAAGCTTTCTTT. Translating gives CASSMGTGTLNTEAFF.

This clone was counted a single time. The chain has TRBV28 and TRBJ1-1, with TRBD1 matching over 11 bases. Germline lookup yields CDR1 MDHEN and CDR2 SYDVKM. The V gene end was trimmed by 6 bases and the J gene end by 2 bases; junction bases not matched to a gene: 5. The CDR3 extends over 15 amino acids. CDR3 sequence: CASREGTGGNTEAFF. CDR3 coding DNA: TGTGCCAGCAGAGAGGGGACAGGGGGAAACACTGAAGCTTTCTTT.

This sequence joins TRBV10-1 and TRBJ1-5; 9 bases match TRBD1. The CDR3 extends over 15 amino acids. CDR1 is WNHNN, CDR2 SYGVQD, per germline (reference sequence). Unmatched junction bases numbered 5, after V lost 3 bases and J lost 5 bases. The CDR3 DNA reads TGCGCCAGCAGTGATCACAGGGGGCACCATCAGCCCCAGCATTTT. This codes for CASSDHRGHHQPQHF.

The J gene is TRBJ1-4, the V gene TRBV7-8, with a tentative D call TRBD1 (6 bases). The CDR3 runs to 18 residues. V lost 1 base to trimming and J lost 5 bases, with 20 bases between them. Germline lookup yields CDR1 SGHVS and CDR2 FQNEAQ. This CDR3 is CASSLVGPARGRNEKLFF. The CDR3 DNA follows: TGTGCCAGCAGCTTAGTCGGTCCTGCCAGGGGACGAAATGAAAAACTGTTTTTT.

The V call is TRBV6-4, the J call TRBJ2-3, with a possible D match to TRBD2 (7 bases). Trimming removed 0 bases at V and 2 bases at J, with 9 bases between. This CDR3 comprises 15 residues. Per germline, CDR1 MRHNA and CDR2 SNTAGT. The CDR3 DNA reads as TGTGCCAGCAGTGACTCCGCGGGGGCCACAGATACGCAGTATTTT. This encodes CASSDSAGATDTQYF.

This clone was detected only a few times. The V call is TRBV13, the J call TRBJ2-1; perhaps TRBD2 as D (6 bases). Trimming cost V 5 bases and J 9 bases, with 11 bases left between them. Germline-derived CDR1 and CDR2 are PRHDT and FYEKMQ (reference sequence). The length of the CDR3 is 12 residues. The CDR3 loop reads CASSQTRIEQFF. The CDR3 DNA is TGTGCCAGCAGCCAGACTAGGATTGAGCAGTTCTTC.

The chain employs TRBV28 and TRBJ1-5; D gene uncertain. Germline V gives CDR1 MDHEN, CDR2 SYDVKM. The CDR3 runs to 14 residues. V was shortened by 5 bases and J by 1 base, with 9 bases between the two germline ends. The CDR3 loop is CASSVEGSNQPQHF. CDR3 DNA sequence: TGTGCCAGCAGTGTCGAGGGCAGCAATCAGCCCCAGCATTTT.

The rearrangement links TRBV3-1 (or the pseudogene TRBV3-2) to TRBJ1-4; TRBD1 aligns across 8 bases. This CDR3 region has 15 residues. V shed 3 bases and J 3 bases; nucleotides not matched to a gene: 3. Germline assignment: CDR1 LGHDT and CDR2 YNNKEL (reference sequence). CDR3 region: CASSQNRGANEKLFF. The CDR3 nucleotides read TGTGCCAGCAGCCAGAACAGGGGGGCTAATGAAAAACTGTTTTTT.

The chain couples TRBV29-1 to TRBJ2-5; 9 positions agree with TRBD2. From germline, CDR1 is SQVTM and CDR2 ANQGSEA. The CDR3 is 13 residues long. Trimming cost V 7 bases and J 0 bases; bases outside gene matches: 3. The CDR3 DNA reads TGCAGCGGATTAGCGGGGGACCAAGAGACCCAGTACTTC. Protein sequence: CSGLAGDQETQYF.

The CDR3 DNA reads as TGTGCCAGCAGCCAGACAGGGCATAGCACAGATACGCAGTATTTT. Encoded protein: CASSQTGHSTDTQYF. J is TRBJ2-3 and V is TRBV5-4, with 7 bases fitting TRBD1. J was trimmed by 0 bases and V by 4 bases; bases with no gene match: 5. Germline V CDR1 and CDR2: SGHNT, YYREEE (reference sequence). CDR3 length equals 15 residues. Looking up the rest from reference TRBV5-4 and TRBJ2-3 gives the full variable domain: ETGVTQSPTHLIKTRGQQVTLRCSSQSGHNTVSWYQQALGQGPQFIFQYYREEENGRGNFPPRFSGLQFPNYSSELNVNALELDDSALYLCASSQTGHSTDTQYFGPGTRLTVL.

This chain joins TRBV6-1 and TRBJ1-6, with 9 positions matching TRBD1. CDR3 length: 14 residues. Germline V lookup: CDR1 MNHNS, CDR2 SASEGT. V lost 0 bases and J lost 10; bases outside the gene matches: 1. This CDR3 reads CASSEAGQGSPLHF. The CDR3, as DNA: TGTGCCAGCAGTGAAGCGGGACAGGGATCACCCCTCCACTTT.

This clone was observed a few times. This rearrangement joins TRBV5-8 to TRBJ2-7; TRBD2 is a possible D gene (5 bases). Germline CDR1 SGHTS, CDR2 YDEGEE. Deletions cut 0 bases from V and 4 bases from J, with 11 bases between. CDR3 length equals 14 residues. The CDR3, as DNA: TGTGCCAGCAGCTTGGAGACGGGGTGGTACGAGCAGTACTTC. Protein: CASSLETGWYEQYF.

Comments on this clone: A read error may produce the germline difference seen at one junction end. This chain joins TRBV7-7 and TRBJ2-5, with D possibly TRBD1 on 8 matching bases. The CDR3 covers 14 residues. Per germline, CDR1 SSHAT and CDR2 FNYEAQ (reference sequence). The CDR3 reads CASSPQGGTETQYF. Written as DNA, the CDR3 is TGTGCTAGCAGCCCACAGGGGGGGACGGAGACCCAGTACTTC.

V is TRBV30 and J is TRBJ1-6, with no clear D. Germline CDR1 GTSNPN, CDR2 SVGIG (reference sequence). The V gene lost 3 bases and the J gene lost 3 bases, with 24 bases spanning the gap. This CDR3 has 19 residues. The CDR3 nucleotides are TGTGCCTGGAGGTTTGCGGGCCCAGGCAGCCGGGACTATAATTCACCCCTCCACTTT. Translated, it gives CAWRFAGPGSRDYNSPLHF. The full variable domain, with the rest looked up from reference TRBV30 and TRBJ1-6, is SQTIHQWPATLVQPVGSPLSLECTVEGTSNPNLYWYRQAAGRGLQLLFYSVGIGQISSEVPQNLSASRPQDRQFILSSKKLLLSDSGFYLCAWRFAGPGSRDYNSPLHFGNGTRLTVT.

The rearrangement links TRBV30 to TRBJ2-5, with 7 nucleotides matching TRBD1. The germline V gene has CDR1 GTSNPN and CDR2 SVGIG (reference sequence). Trimming removed 0 bases from V and 4 bases from J; junction bases left unmatched: 2. This CDR3 contains 13 residues. The CDR3: CAWSVAGGETQYF. In DNA, the CDR3 is TGTGCCTGGAGTGTGGCAGGGGGAGAGACCCAGTACTTC.

V is TRBV6-4 and J is TRBJ1-2; D gene ambiguous. Per the germline V gene, CDR1 is MRHNA and CDR2 is SNTAGT. V was pared by 0 bases and J by 8 bases, with 16 bases between. CDR3 length: 15 residues. The CDR3 region has the DNA TGTGCCAGCAGTGACTCTTTAAGCTCCATATCCGGCTACACCTTC. Amino acid sequence: CASSDSLSSISGYTF.